Shown below are 9 T cell receptor beta chains from a single sample sequenced in a study of persistence of HIV-infected CD4 T cells. The immunoSEQ assay was version 4, run in survey mode. The repertoire was sequenced with immunoSEQ multiplex PCR; TCRdb's copy has only in-frame clones and lacks some. The table records some 48,000 clones, around 72% of them present only once. Stimulation used about 9.5 ug/mL lysate from CMV-infected fibroblasts. Memory cells lacking CD40L and CD69 with high CD45RO were sorted. These receptors' antigens are unknown. Sequenced material: CD4+ T cells sorted from PBMCs after roughly 18-hour stimulation, taken from a patient who received antiretroviral therapy. Source of these receptors: an adult man with HIV who was CMV-seropositive.

The chain recombines TRBV4-1 with TRBJ1-6; D unresolved. The CDR3 is made up of 16 amino acids. Trimming stripped 2 bases from V and 7 bases from J, with 15 bases between. Per the germline V gene, CDR1 is MGHRA and CDR2 is YSYEKL. CDR3 protein: CASSQWEELGNSPLHF. The CDR3 coding sequence is TGCGCCAGCAGCCAATGGGAGGAACTGGGAAATTCACCCCTCCACTTT.

V usage is TRBV29-1 and J usage is TRBJ1-5, with 7 bases aligning to TRBD1. The CDR3 has 15 amino acids. After removal of 6 bases from V and 0 bases from J, the junction contained 8 bases not matched to a gene. Germline assignment: CDR1 SQVTM and CDR2 ANQGSEA. This CDR3 is CSVTGTANSNQPQHF. CDR3 nucleotide sequence: TGCAGCGTAACCGGGACAGCGAATAGCAATCAGCCCCAGCATTTT.

The chain has TRBV5-6 and TRBJ1-1; D is undetermined. The V gene's germline CDR1 is SGHDT and CDR2 YYEEEE. This CDR3 contains 13 residues. The V end was cut by 0 bases, the J end by 7 bases, with 10 bases between. The CDR3: CASSLVPGGEAFF. CDR3 nucleotides: TGTGCCAGCAGCTTGGTACCTGGTGGTGAAGCTTTCTTT.

This clone was picked up a small number of times. This chain links TRBV21-1 with TRBJ1-5. TRBV21-1 is marked as a pseudogene. This CDR3 is 9 amino acids long. The CDR3 DNA is TGTGCCAGCAGCAAAGATAATTTTTTT. Residues: CASSKDNFF.

V and J are TRBV20-1 and TRBJ2-1; 16 bases agree with TRBD2. This CDR3 contains 19 residues. With 3 bases clipped from V and 0 bases from J, the junction kept 8 bases outside the gene matches. Looked up from germline, CDR1 is DFQATT and CDR2 is SNEGSKA (reference sequence). CDR3 sequence: CSASGGTSGRGSSYNEQFF. The CDR3 nucleotides read TGCAGTGCTAGTGGGGGGACTAGCGGGAGGGGAAGCTCCTACAATGAGCAGTTCTTC.

V usage is TRBV6-5 and J usage is TRBJ1-5; D is possibly TRBD1 (6 bases). V lost 5 bases and J lost 2, with 13 bases in between. The CDR3 spans 15 residues. CDR1 MNHEY and CDR2 SVGAGI come from the germline V gene. The CDR3 loop reads CASSPRAGGNQPQHF. The CDR3 DNA is TGTGCCAGCAGTCCGCGGGCAGGGGGCAATCAGCCCCAGCATTTT.

The V call is TRBV24-1, the J call TRBJ2-3, with 8 bases identical to TRBD2. The CDR3 consists of 15 residues. V shed 5 bases and J 0 bases; nucleotides not matched to a gene: 3. CDR1 is KGHDR and CDR2 is SFDVKD in the germline V gene. In DNA, the CDR3 is TGTGCCACCAGTGGGGGCGGGAGGAGCACAGATACGCAGTATTTT. It encodes CATSGGGRSTDTQYF.

The chain joins TRBV9 to TRBJ2-1; TRBD1 might be the D (6 bases). The CDR3 contains 13 residues. V lost 0 bases, J lost 10 bases, and 11 bases lay in between. Per the germline V gene, CDR1 is SGDLS and CDR2 is YYNGEE. The CDR3 region is CASSVVLQGEQFF. CDR3 bases: TGTGCCAGCAGCGTAGTTCTCCAGGGGGAGCAGTTCTTC. The full variable domain, with the rest looked up from reference TRBV9 and TRBJ2-1, is DSGVTQTPKHLITATGQRVTLRCSPRSGDLSVYWYQQSLDQGLQFLIQYYNGEERAKGNILERFSAQQFPDLHSELNLSSLELGDSALYFCASSVVLQGEQFFGPGTRLTVL.

This clone was observed a handful of times. The gene calls are TRBV5-5 and TRBJ1-1; D possibly corresponds to TRBD1 (6 bases). The CDR3 is 14 amino acids. Trimming stripped 0 bases from V and 7 bases from J, with 13 bases between. Germline values: CDR1 SGHKS, CDR2 YYEKEE (reference sequence). CDR3 in DNA: TGTGCCAGCAGCTTGGAGTACAGGGTCGGTGAAGCTTTCTTT. It codes for CASSLEYRVGEAFF.